This entry features one TCR beta chain sequence. The antigen is not known. Unique molecular identifiers tagged individual cDNA molecules. TCRdb used MiXCR to reprocess the 5' RACE reads, holding one entry per CDR3 protein. Found here are around 84,000 distinct CDR3 sequences, approximately 15% of them singletons; the top ten hold roughly 7%. V was pared by 2 bases and J by 2 bases, with 4 bases of the junction left unmatched. Per germline, CDR1 MGHRA and CDR2 YSYEKL. The CDR3 contains 15 residues. These data are taken from a study of early T cells in non-severe SARS-CoV-2 infection. Study summary: It was bulk RNA from unsorted whole blood that was sequenced, and the chains were unpaired. Study-level results: VDJdb-based annotation leaned toward anti-spike CD8 responses and missed private and CD4 specificities.

The clonotype was recovered from an adult who was a healthcare worker with PCR-confirmed SARS-CoV-2 infection or an uninfected control (not recorded which). V and J are TRBV4-1 and TRBJ2-3, with 7 bases aligning to TRBD2. Sequencing used whole blood. The CDR3 sequence is CASSQTSGITDTQYF. The CDR3 nucleotides are TGCGCCAGCAGCCAAACCAGCGGGATCACAGATACGCAGTATTTT.